This T cell receptor (beta chain) was sequenced during a study of early T cells in non-severe SARS-CoV-2 infection. The germline CDR1 and CDR2 sequences are SGHNT and YENEEA. V lost 5 bases and J lost 3, with 5 bases in between. The CDR3 is 12 residues long. The table lists this clonotype with a few counts. This could be a read error, since a much larger clone is one nucleotide away. TCRdb called the 5' RACE reads again in MiXCR, with one record for every CDR3 protein. The sample records about 26,000 distinct CDR3 sequences, about 3.8% being singletons. This receptor was identified in an adult who was a healthcare worker with PCR-confirmed SARS-CoV-2 infection or an uninfected control (not recorded which). What was sequenced was whole blood. V gene TRBV11-3 combines with J gene TRBJ2-1; D gene uncertain. The CDR3: CASSLNYNEQFF. CDR3 nucleotides: TGTGCCAGCAGCCTCAACTACAATGAGCAGTTCTTC. The whole variable domain, filled in from reference TRBV11-3 and TRBJ2-1, reads EAGVVQSPRYKIIEKKQPVAFWCNPISGHNTLYWYLQNLGQGPELLIRYENEEAVDDSQLPKDRFSAERLKGVDSTLKIQPAELGDSAVYLCASSLNYNEQFFGPGTRLTVL.